Below are 3 T cell receptor beta chains sequenced from a single sample in a study of Graves' ophthalmopathy and Graves' hyperthyroidism. The authors amplified TCR beta CDR3 regions from RNA transcripts. Amplification began with first-round RT-PCR using HTBI primers, then second-round multiplex PCR was performed. TCRdb processed the multiplex PCR reads anew with MiXCR; each CDR3 protein has one entry. The sample shows roughly 480,000 distinct CDR3 sequences, approximately 15% of them seen only once. Source material: blood. Every receptor here comes from a woman younger than 45 with Graves' ophthalmopathy.

About this clonotype itself: Given a much more abundant clone one base away, this may be a read error. This CDR3 is CASSQIDRDQPQRF. CDR3 nucleotide sequence: TGTGCCAGCAGCCAAATTGACAGGGATCAGCCCCAGCGTTTT. The chain has TRBV12-3 or TRBV12-4 and TRBJ1-5; 7 nucleotides agree with TRBD1. The CDR3 is 14 amino acids.

This clonotype was recorded many times. The CDR3 loop is CSVSSGRLDTQYF. In DNA, the CDR3 is TGCAGCGTTTCTAGCGGGAGGTTAGATACGCAGTATTTT. The chain joins TRBV29-1 to TRBJ2-3; 11 bases are shared with TRBD2. V lost 5 bases, J lost 5 bases, and 3 bases stayed unmatched. This CDR3 region has 13 residues. Germline CDR1 reads SQVTM; CDR2 reads ANQGSEA.

This clonotype was observed at least ten times. Because the CDR3 is missing its conserved closing phenylalanine or tryptophan, this is likely a read error. This chain uses TRBV6-5 with TRBJ1-2, with 7 bases aligning to TRBD1. V shed 6 bases and J 8 bases; nucleotides not matched to a gene: 9. The germline gives CDR1 MNHEY, CDR2 SVGAGI. CDR3 size: 13 residues. The CDR3 nucleotides read TGTGCCAGCAGAGTTACAGGGGACGGCGGCTACACCTCC. Translating it yields CASRVTGDGGYTS.